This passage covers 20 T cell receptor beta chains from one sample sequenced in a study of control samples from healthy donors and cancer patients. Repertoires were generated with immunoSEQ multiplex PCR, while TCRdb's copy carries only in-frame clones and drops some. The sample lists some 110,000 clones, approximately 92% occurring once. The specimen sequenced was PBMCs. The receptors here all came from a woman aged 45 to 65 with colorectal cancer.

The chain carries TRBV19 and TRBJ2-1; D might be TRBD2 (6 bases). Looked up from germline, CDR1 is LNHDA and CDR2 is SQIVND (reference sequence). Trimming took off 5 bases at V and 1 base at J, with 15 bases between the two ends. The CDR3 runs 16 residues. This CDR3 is CASSSRASGSYNEQFF. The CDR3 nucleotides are TGTGCCAGTAGTTCCCGAGCGAGCGGGTCCTACAATGAGCAGTTCTTC.

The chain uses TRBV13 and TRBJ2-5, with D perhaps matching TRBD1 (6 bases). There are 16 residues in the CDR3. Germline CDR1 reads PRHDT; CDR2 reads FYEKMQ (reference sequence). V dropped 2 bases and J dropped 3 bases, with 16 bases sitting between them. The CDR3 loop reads CASSLYDRLGEETQYF. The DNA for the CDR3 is TGTGCCAGCAGCTTATATGACAGGTTGGGAGAAGAGACCCAGTACTTC.

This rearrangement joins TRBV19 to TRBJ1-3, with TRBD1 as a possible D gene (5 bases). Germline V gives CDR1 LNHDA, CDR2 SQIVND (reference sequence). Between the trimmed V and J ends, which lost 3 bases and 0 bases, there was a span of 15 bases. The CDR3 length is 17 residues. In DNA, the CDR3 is TGTGCCAGTAGTATTTTAGCGACAGTTTCCTCTGGAAACACCATATATTTT. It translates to CASSILATVSSGNTIYF.

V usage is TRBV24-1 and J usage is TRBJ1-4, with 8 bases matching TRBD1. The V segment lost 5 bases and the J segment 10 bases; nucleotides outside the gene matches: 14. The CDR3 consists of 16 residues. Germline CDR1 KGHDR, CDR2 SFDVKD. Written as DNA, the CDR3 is TGTGCCACCAGTGCCCTCTCCGACAGGGGTTCTGGAAAACTGTTTTTT. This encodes CATSALSDRGSGKLFF.

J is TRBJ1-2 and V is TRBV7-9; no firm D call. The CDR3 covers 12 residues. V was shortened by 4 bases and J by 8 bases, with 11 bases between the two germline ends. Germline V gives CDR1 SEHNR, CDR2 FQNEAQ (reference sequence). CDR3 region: CASSSSPEGYTF. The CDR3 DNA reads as TGTGCCAGCAGCTCCTCCCCGGAGGGCTACACCTTC.

Here the CDR3 reads CASSQDGSTDTQYF. DNA of the CDR3: TGTGCCAGCAGCCAAGACGGAAGCACAGATACGCAGTATTTT. This chain connects TRBV4-2 to TRBJ2-3; D is uncertain. Germline V CDR1 and CDR2: LGHNA, YNFKEQ. The CDR3 consists of 14 residues. Trimming shortened V by 0 bases and J by 0 bases, and 4 bases separated the two germline ends.

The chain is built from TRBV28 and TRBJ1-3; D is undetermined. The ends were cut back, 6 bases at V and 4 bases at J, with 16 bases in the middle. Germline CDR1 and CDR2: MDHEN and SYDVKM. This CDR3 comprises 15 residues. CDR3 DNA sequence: TGTGCCAGCAGCGAGCCGCGAGGAGGAGGAAACACCATATATTTT. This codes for CASSEPRGGGNTIYF.

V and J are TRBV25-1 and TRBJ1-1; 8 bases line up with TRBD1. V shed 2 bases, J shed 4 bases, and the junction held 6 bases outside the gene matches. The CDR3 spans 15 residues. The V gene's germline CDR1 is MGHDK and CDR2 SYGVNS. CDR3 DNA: TGTGCCAGCAGTGAAGTGGGCAGGGGGCGCACTGAAGCTTTCTTT. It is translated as CASSEVGRGRTEAFF.

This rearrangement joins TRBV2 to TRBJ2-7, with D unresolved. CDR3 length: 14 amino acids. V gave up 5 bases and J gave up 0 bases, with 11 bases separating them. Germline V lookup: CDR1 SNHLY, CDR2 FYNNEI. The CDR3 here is CASSQQESSYEQYF. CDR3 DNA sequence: TGTGCCAGCAGTCAGCAGGAGAGCTCCTACGAGCAGTACTTC.

This chain's CDR3 is CASSQALQAFF. CDR3 nucleotides: TGTGCCAGCAGCCAAGCCCTGCAAGCTTTCTTT. The V and J genes are TRBV3-1 (or the pseudogene TRBV3-2) and TRBJ1-1; D gene unclear. V was clipped by 1 base and J by 9 bases, with 6 bases between them. The CDR3 has 11 residues. Germline assignment: CDR1 LGHDT and CDR2 YNNKEL (reference sequence).

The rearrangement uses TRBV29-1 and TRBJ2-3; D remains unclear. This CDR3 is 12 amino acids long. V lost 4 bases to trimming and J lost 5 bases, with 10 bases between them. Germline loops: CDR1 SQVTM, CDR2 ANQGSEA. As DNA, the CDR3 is TGCAGCGTTGCCCCCCCGGGAGATACGCAGTATTTT. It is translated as CSVAPPGDTQYF.

The CDR3 DNA follows: TGTGCCAGCAGTGGGGGACTAGCGGGAGCCAAAAACATTCAGTACTTC. The encoded protein is CASSGGLAGAKNIQYF. The chain employs TRBV2 and TRBJ2-4; TRBD2 matches 12 bases. V dropped 4 bases and J dropped 0; count of bases not matched to a gene: 1. This CDR3 spans 16 amino acids. The germline V gene encodes CDR1 SNHLY and CDR2 FYNNEI.

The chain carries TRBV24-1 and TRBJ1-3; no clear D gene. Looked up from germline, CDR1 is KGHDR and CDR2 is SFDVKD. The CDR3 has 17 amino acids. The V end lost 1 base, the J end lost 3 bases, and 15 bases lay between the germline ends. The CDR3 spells CATSDFGQTDYGNTIYF. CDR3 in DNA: TGTGCCACCAGTGATTTCGGGCAGACGGACTATGGAAACACCATATATTTT.

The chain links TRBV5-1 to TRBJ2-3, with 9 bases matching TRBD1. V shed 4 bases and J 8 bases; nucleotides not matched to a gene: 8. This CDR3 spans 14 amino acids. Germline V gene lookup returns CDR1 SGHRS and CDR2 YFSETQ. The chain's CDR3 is CASSLTGGSGTQYF. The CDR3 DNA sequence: TGCGCCAGCAGCCTGACAGGGGGTAGCGGTACGCAGTATTTT.

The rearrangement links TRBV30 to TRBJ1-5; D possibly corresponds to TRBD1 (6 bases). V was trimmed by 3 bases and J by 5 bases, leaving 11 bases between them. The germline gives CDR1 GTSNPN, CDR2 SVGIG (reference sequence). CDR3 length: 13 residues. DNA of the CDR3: TGTGCCTGGAGCGGGGGGCCTCATCAGCCCCAGCATTTT. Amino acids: CAWSGGPHQPQHF.

The CDR3 DNA follows: TGTGCCAGCAGGGGCCCTAGCGGAACCTACACAGATACGCAGTATTTT. As protein: CASRGPSGTYTDTQYF. The genes are TRBV3-1 (or the pseudogene TRBV3-2) and TRBJ2-3; 7 positions agree with TRBD2. This CDR3 has 16 residues. Trimming took 6 bases from V and 2 from J; bases not matched to a gene: 11. Germline V gene data show CDR1 as LGHDT and CDR2 as YNNKEL (reference sequence).

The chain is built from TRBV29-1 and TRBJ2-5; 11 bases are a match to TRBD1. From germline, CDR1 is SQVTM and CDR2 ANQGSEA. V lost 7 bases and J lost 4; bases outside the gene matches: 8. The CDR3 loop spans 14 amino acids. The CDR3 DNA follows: TGCAGCGCCGAGGGACAGGGGGATCGAGAGACCCAGTACTTC. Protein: CSAEGQGDRETQYF.

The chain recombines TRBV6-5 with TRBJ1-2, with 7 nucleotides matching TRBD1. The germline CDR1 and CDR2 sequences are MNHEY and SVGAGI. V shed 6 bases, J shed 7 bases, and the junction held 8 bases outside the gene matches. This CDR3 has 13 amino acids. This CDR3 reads CASSRDSSSGYTF. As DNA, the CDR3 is TGTGCCAGCAGCCGGGACAGCTCATCTGGCTACACCTTC.

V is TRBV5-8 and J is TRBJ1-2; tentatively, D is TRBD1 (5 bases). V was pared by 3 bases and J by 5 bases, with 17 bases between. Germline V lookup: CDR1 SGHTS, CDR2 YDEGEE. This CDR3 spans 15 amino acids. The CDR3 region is CASSSGDGSLYGYTF. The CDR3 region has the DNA TGTGCCAGCAGCTCCGGGGACGGGTCACTATATGGCTACACCTTC.

The CDR3, as DNA: TGTGCCAGCAGTGAAGGACAGTCTCTGCCCCAGCATTTT. Amino acids: CASSEGQSLPQHF. The chain employs TRBV6-1 and TRBJ1-5, with a possible D match to TRBD1 (5 bases). CDR1 and CDR2 (germline): MNHNS, SASEGT. The CDR3 covers 13 residues. V dropped 1 base and J dropped 9 bases, with 10 bases sitting between them.